These 29 T cell receptor beta chains were all obtained from the same sample, sequenced in a study of post-analysis software for immune sequencing data (dated by TCRdb to about 2015). The antigens for these receptors are not known. Summary of the overall study and its limitations: Significantly higher frequencies in patients than in controls were found for roughly 5 TRBV segments, including TRBV5-6, TRBV5-1 and TRBV20-1.

The receptor library was made with PCR. Sequencing used an Illumina HiSeq 2500. To reduce PCR and sequencing biases, unique molecular identifiers were incorporated into the TCR beta cDNA libraries. In TCRdb, the public reads were trimmed at Q25 with fastp and aligned with MiXCR, with productive beta chains retained. Each entry is one CDR3 protein sequence, shown with its most common DNA and genes. This sample holds about 620,000 distinct CDR3 sequences; roughly 46% were observed only once. 1.5% to 2% of the sample comes from the top ten. The sequenced sample was blood. The source of these receptors is a girl aged 10-17 years with multiple sclerosis.

This chain joins TRBV6-1 and TRBJ2-1; D call uncertain. Germline V gives CDR1 MNHNS, CDR2 SASEGT. V was shortened by 2 bases and J by 7 bases, with 15 bases between the two germline ends. The CDR3 runs 15 residues. CDR3: CASSERRLPGNEQFF. The DNA for the CDR3 is TGTGCCAGCAGTGAACGGCGGCTCCCTGGGAATGAGCAGTTCTTC.

J is TRBJ2-7 and V is TRBV3-1; possible D gene TRBD2, 6 bases. The germline CDR1 and CDR2 sequences are LGHDT and YNNKEL (reference sequence). The CDR3 totals 14 residues. Trimming took off 2 bases at V and 2 bases at J, with 10 bases between the two ends. CDR3 protein: CASSQWDSTYEQYF. The CDR3 DNA reads TGTGCCAGCAGCCAATGGGACTCAACCTACGAGCAGTACTTC.

The chain joins TRBV6-6 to TRBJ2-1; either TRBD1 or TRBD2 may supply D (7 bases each). The J call could be wrong; TRBJ2-7 is a better fit for the DNA end. Germline CDR1 and CDR2: MNHNY and SVGAGI (reference sequence). The CDR3 runs to 17 residues. CDR3 sequence: CASSYSVTGRAGHEQYF. The CDR3 DNA reads TGTGCCAGCAGTTACTCGGTGACAGGGAGGGCCGGCCACGAGCAGTACTTC.

As to this clonotype: The junction departs from germline at one end; a sequencing error may be responsible. V and J are TRBV7-2 and TRBJ2-1; 10 bases match TRBD2. The germline CDR1 and CDR2 sequences are SGHTA and FQGNSA. The CDR3 totals 16 residues. CDR3 loop: CASRNLLAGSYNEQVF. The CDR3 DNA sequence: TGTGCCAGCAGAAACCTACTAGCGGGGTCCTACAATGAGCAGGTCTTC.

The V gene is TRBV4-1, the J gene TRBJ1-4; the D gene is possibly TRBD1 (6 bases). Germline assignment: CDR1 MGHRA and CDR2 YSYEKL. V was clipped by 1 base and J by 8 bases, with 14 bases between them. The CDR3 has 15 residues. The chain's CDR3 is CASSQGSRGSEKLFF. The CDR3 DNA is TGCGCCAGCAGCCAAGGGTCTAGGGGGTCCGAAAAACTGTTTTTT.

V usage is TRBV5-6 and J usage is TRBJ2-1; unclear D gene. From germline, CDR1 is SGHDT and CDR2 YYEEEE. CDR3 length: 14 residues. The germline V and J ends were trimmed by 0 bases and 5 bases, with 9 bases remaining between them. CDR3 in DNA: TGTGCCAGCAGCTTGGAGGACCGCGACAATGAGCAGTTCTTC. It translates to CASSLEDRDNEQFF.

The chain recombines TRBV12-3 or TRBV12-4 with TRBJ1-2; no firm D call. V shed 2 bases and J shed 4 bases, with 14 bases lying between them. The CDR3 loop spans 15 amino acids. Here the CDR3 reads CASSLRTRVVYGYTF. The CDR3 coding sequence is TGTGCCAGCAGTTTACGGACTCGGGTAGTCTATGGCTACACCTTC.

The chain uses TRBV29-1 and TRBJ2-1; D gene unclear. Trimming pared 4 bases from V and 5 bases from J, leaving 6 bases between. This CDR3 contains 11 residues. Germline CDR1 SQVTM, CDR2 ANQGSEA. The CDR3 sequence is CSVGLNNEQFF. CDR3 DNA: TGCAGCGTTGGCCTCAACAATGAGCAGTTCTTC.

The chain carries TRBV11-2 and TRBJ2-1; D gene ambiguous. This CDR3 has 12 residues. Trimming stripped 1 base from V and 10 bases from J, with 8 bases between. From germline, CDR1 is SGHAT and CDR2 FQNNGV. The CDR3 reads CASSLVVVEQFF. The CDR3 nucleotides read TGTGCCAGCAGCTTAGTGGTGGTGGAGCAGTTCTTC.

This clonotype has only a few counts. The rearrangement uses TRBV7-2 and TRBJ2-7; D may be TRBD1 (6 bases). The CDR3 runs to 15 residues. The ends were cut back, 4 bases at V and 3 bases at J, with 16 bases in the middle. Germline loops: CDR1 SGHTA, CDR2 FQGNSA. CDR3 nucleotides: TGTGCCAGCAGCTCCCCCGGGACAACGGGCTACGAGCAGTACTTC. Protein: CASSSPGTTGYEQYF. Filled out from reference TRBV7-2 and TRBJ2-7, the complete variable domain reads GAGVSQSPSNKVTEKGKDVELRCDPISGHTALYWYRQSLGQGLEFLIYFQGNSAPDKSGLPSDRFSAERTGGSVSTLTIQRTQQEDSAVYLCASSSPGTTGYEQYFGPGTRLTVT.

Only a few counts were recorded for this clonotype. The CDR3 DNA reads as TGCAGCGTTTCGGCCGGGACAGGGGGCTATGGCTACACCTTC. Protein sequence: CSVSAGTGGYGYTF. V and J are TRBV29-1 and TRBJ1-2; 11 bases are a match to TRBD1. V dropped 5 bases and J dropped 4; count of bases not matched to a gene: 6. The length of the CDR3 is 14 residues. The germline V gene has CDR1 SQVTM and CDR2 ANQGSEA. Drawing the rest from reference TRBV29-1 and TRBJ1-2, the complete variable domain is SAVISQKPSRDICQRGTSLTIQCQVDSQVTMMFWYRQQPGQSLTLIATANQGSEATYESGFVIDKFPISRPNLTFSTLTVSNMSPEDSSIYLCSVSAGTGGYGYTFGSGTRLTVV.

This chain connects TRBV7-7 to TRBJ2-7; D is unclear. TRBJ2-5 explains the end of the DNA better; the J call may be wrong. The CDR3 loop spans 16 amino acids. CDR1 is SSHAT, CDR2 FNYEAQ, per germline (reference sequence). The CDR3 sequence: CASSLGGAAFQETQYF. The CDR3 DNA sequence: TGTGCCAGCAGCTTAGGAGGCGCGGCCTTCCAAGAGACCCAGTACTTC.

The chain combines TRBV29-1 with TRBJ2-7; 9 positions match TRBD1. CDR3 length: 14 amino acids. After removal of 3 bases from V and 6 bases from J, the junction contained 9 bases not matched to a gene. Germline V gene sequence: CDR1 SQVTM, CDR2 ANQGSEA. Here the CDR3 DNA reads TGCAGCGTTGAGTGGGGACAGGGCGCCGGCGAGCAGTACTTC. Its protein product is CSVEWGQGAGEQYF.

This clonotype occurred a few times. This CDR3 reads CASSLRDNYYGYTF. The CDR3 DNA is TGTGCCAGCAGTCTCCGGGACAATTACTATGGCTACACCTTC. The rearrangement joins TRBV12-3 or TRBV12-4 to TRBJ1-2; D may be TRBD1 (6 bases). The CDR3 has 14 amino acids. Trimming shortened V by 5 bases and J by 3 bases, and 13 bases separated the two germline ends.

On this clonotype: A read error may produce the germline difference seen at one junction end. CDR3 region: CAISGTPDTVTQYF. The DNA for the CDR3 is TGTGCCATCAGTGGGACCCCGGACACAGTTACGCAGTATTTT. The chain is built from TRBV10-3 and TRBJ2-3; possibly TRBD1 for D (5 bases). This CDR3 has 14 amino acids. Germline assignment: CDR1 ENHRY and CDR2 SYGVKD.

The genes are TRBV5-1 and TRBJ1-1; no firm D call. The V gene's germline CDR1 is SGHRS and CDR2 YFSETQ. The CDR3 consists of 12 residues. With 4 bases removed from V and 3 bases from J, the gap between germline ends came to 7 bases. The CDR3 DNA reads as TGCGCCAGCAGCGGGGTACACACTGAAGCTTTCTTT. Protein: CASSGVHTEAFF.

This clonotype occurred once. Sequence at one end of the junction differs from germline and may be a read error. The chain links TRBV3-1 to TRBJ2-5; D remains ambiguous. This CDR3 comprises 14 residues. Germline-derived CDR1 and CDR2 are LGHDT and YNNKEL (reference sequence). CDR3 sequence: CVSSRNGLSETQYF. CDR3 bases: TGTGTCAGCAGCCGTAACGGGCTATCGGAGACCCAGTACTTC.

The V gene is TRBV4-1, the J gene TRBJ1-5; D remains ambiguous. The V gene lost 1 base and the J gene lost 2 bases, with 9 bases spanning the gap. This CDR3 contains 15 residues. From germline, CDR1 is MGHRA and CDR2 YSYEKL. CDR3 region: CASSQAFGGNQPQHF. The CDR3 DNA sequence: TGCGCCAGCAGCCAAGCTTTTGGGGGCAATCAGCCCCAGCATTTT.

This clonotype was picked up a small number of times. This chain connects TRBV29-1 to TRBJ1-2, with TRBD1 matching 8 bases. CDR3 length: 16 amino acids. J lost 3 bases, V lost 7 bases, and 16 bases had no gene match. Germline-derived CDR1 and CDR2 are SQVTM and ANQGSEA. The CDR3 spells CSARLDRVKEYYGYTF. The CDR3 coding sequence is TGCAGCGCAAGGCTGGACAGGGTGAAGGAGTACTATGGCTACACCTTC.

This clonotype was observed at least ten times. V and J are TRBV6-1 and TRBJ2-7; maybe TRBD2 (6 bases). V was cut by 7 bases and J by 6 bases, with 22 bases left in between. There are 15 residues in the CDR3. In germline, CDR1 is MNHNS, CDR2 SASEGT. The DNA of the CDR3 is TGTGCCAGCATTACCGAAGACCGGGAGTACGGCGAGCAGTACTTC. Protein: CASITEDREYGEQYF.

J is TRBJ2-2 and V is TRBV3-1; TRBD1 might be the D (5 bases). Germline V gives CDR1 LGHDT, CDR2 YNNKEL (reference sequence). V was clipped by 6 bases and J by 4 bases, with 9 bases between them. The CDR3 covers 13 residues. CDR3 loop: CASRGRSTGELFF. CDR3 in DNA: TGTGCCAGCAGGGGGCGCAGCACCGGGGAGCTGTTTTTT.

This clonotype occurred a few times. The chain recombines TRBV20-1 with TRBJ2-3, with D uncertain. The CDR3 sequence is 12 residues long. The germline V gene encodes CDR1 DFQATT and CDR2 SNEGSKA (reference sequence). With 6 bases removed from V and 6 bases from J, the gap between germline ends came to 13 bases. Here the CDR3 DNA reads TGCAGTGCCAGCCCCCAGCTGGATACGCAGTATTTT. Protein: CSASPQLDTQYF.

This clonotype was picked up a small number of times. The gene calls are TRBV28 and TRBJ2-1, with 7 bases identical to TRBD2. V lost 4 bases, J lost 6 bases, and 15 bases stayed unmatched. The CDR3 runs to 17 residues. Germline CDR1 reads MDHEN; CDR2 reads SYDVKM. Written as DNA, the CDR3 is TGTGCCAGCAGTTCCTTCGGCGGGAGTAGGAGGCTCAATGAGCAGTTCTTC. Amino acids: CASSSFGGSRRLNEQFF.

This chain uses TRBV20-1 with TRBJ2-7, with 10 positions matching TRBD2. With V trimmed by 3 bases and J by 5 bases, 7 bases remained unmatched. This CDR3 contains 14 residues. The germline gives CDR1 DFQATT, CDR2 SNEGSKA (reference sequence). CDR3 coding DNA: TGCAGTGCTAGGTCTAGCGGGAGAAACAACGAGCAGTACTTC. Translated: CSARSSGRNNEQYF.

The chain couples TRBV15 to TRBJ1-2, with 10 bases identical to TRBD1. The CDR3 consists of 17 residues. Per the germline V gene, CDR1 is LNHNV and CDR2 is YYDKDF (reference sequence). V lost 5 bases, J lost 4 bases, and 13 bases stayed unmatched. The CDR3 DNA sequence: TGTGCCACCAGCGGATGGGACAGGGGAACTGGTGGCTATGGCTACACCTTC. Translating it yields CATSGWDRGTGGYGYTF.

This clonotype was seen a handful of times. V usage is TRBV7-6 and J usage is TRBJ2-1, with TRBD2 identical over 11 bases. The CDR3 sequence is 15 residues long. The ends lost 4 bases at V and 5 bases at J; junction bases unmatched: 4. Germline V lookup: CDR1 SGHVS, CDR2 FNYEAQ. In nucleotides, the CDR3 is TGTGCCAGCAGCTACCCGGGACTAGCGGACAATGAGCAGTTCTTC. Translated: CASSYPGLADNEQFF.

This clonotype was seen more than once but under ten times. The V and J genes are TRBV5-6 and TRBJ2-4, with TRBD1 matching 8 bases. The end of the DNA is better explained by TRBJ2-7, so the J call may be wrong. This CDR3 comprises 14 residues. In germline, CDR1 is SGHDT, CDR2 YYEEEE. The CDR3 is CASSTTGQGYEQYF. In DNA, the CDR3 is TGTGCCAGCAGTACCACCGGACAGGGCTACGAGCAGTACTTC.

This clonotype was picked up a small number of times. This sequence joins TRBV7-9 and TRBJ2-7; 7 nucleotides agree with TRBD1. The CDR3 is 15 amino acids. Germline CDR1 is SEHNR and CDR2 is FQNEAQ (reference sequence). J gave up 3 bases and V 5 bases, and 10 bases lay outside the gene matches. The CDR3, as DNA: TGTGCCAGCAGCCCTTGGAAGGACAGGAACTACGAGCAGTACTTC. Its protein is CASSPWKDRNYEQYF.

The chain uses TRBV6-5 and TRBJ2-5; a possible D gene is TRBD2 (6 bases). Germline V gene sequence: CDR1 MNHEY, CDR2 SVGAGI. V was trimmed by 6 bases and J by 2 bases, leaving 13 bases between them. This CDR3 comprises 14 residues. DNA of the CDR3: TGTGCCAGCAGGGCCTCCGGGGGACAAGAGACCCAGTACTTC. It translates to CASRASGGQETQYF.